This T cell receptor (beta chain) was observed in a study of T cells in women clearing cervical HPV infection. Findings of the study overall: TRBV6-7 relative abundance averaged around 0.11% in cases and 0.16% in controls. Repertoire richness, not evenness, was significantly elevated in CIN3+ cases versus controls. Timing of associations relative to infection is unclear; T-cell subsets were not isolated.

Prevalent HPV16 infections were excluded; only incident single HPV16 infections included. Germline CDR1 is SNHLY and CDR2 is FYNNEI. CDR3 length equals 14 residues. Trimming removed 3 bases at V and 6 bases at J, with 13 bases between. Notes on this clone: The antigen remains undetermined. The read finishes 3 residues shy of the CDR3 end, and the germline J gene is used to complete it.

Sequencing used immunoSEQ multiplex PCR; TCRdb keeps in-frame clones, though not all of them. In all, the sample yields 22,000 or so clones. Sequencing was performed on blood buffy coat. The sequence derives from a woman aged 18 to 75 with a cervical HPV16 infection that either progressed to CIN3+ or cleared (not recorded which). The gene calls are TRBV2 and TRBJ2-3, with TRBD1 as a possible D gene (6 bases). CDR3 residues: CASSEGAPGDTQYF. The part of the CDR3 DNA that was read is TGTGCCAGCAGTGAGGGGGCCCCGGGGGATACG.